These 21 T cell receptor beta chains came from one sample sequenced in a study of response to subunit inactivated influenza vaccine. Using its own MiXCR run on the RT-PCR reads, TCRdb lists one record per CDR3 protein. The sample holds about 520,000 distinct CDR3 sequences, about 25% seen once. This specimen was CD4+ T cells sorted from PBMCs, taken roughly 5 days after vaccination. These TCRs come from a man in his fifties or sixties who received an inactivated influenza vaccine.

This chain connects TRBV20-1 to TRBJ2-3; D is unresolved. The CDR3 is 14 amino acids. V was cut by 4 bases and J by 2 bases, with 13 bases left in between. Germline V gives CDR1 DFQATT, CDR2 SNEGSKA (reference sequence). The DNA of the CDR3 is TGCAGTGCTAAAACCCCCCCATTCACAGATACGCAGTATTTT. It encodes CSAKTPPFTDTQYF.

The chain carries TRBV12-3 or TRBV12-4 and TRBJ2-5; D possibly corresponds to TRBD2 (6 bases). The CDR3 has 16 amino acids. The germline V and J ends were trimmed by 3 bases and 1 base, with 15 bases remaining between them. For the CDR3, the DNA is TGTGCCAGCAGTTTTCAGGCGGGGAACCTCCAAGAGACCCAGTACTTC. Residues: CASSFQAGNLQETQYF.

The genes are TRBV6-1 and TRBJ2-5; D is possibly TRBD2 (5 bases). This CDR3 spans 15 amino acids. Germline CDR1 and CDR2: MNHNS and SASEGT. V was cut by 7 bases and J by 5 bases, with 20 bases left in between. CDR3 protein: CASTRRSGFGETQYF. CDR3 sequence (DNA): TGTGCCAGCACCCGACGGTCGGGGTTCGGCGAGACCCAGTACTTC.

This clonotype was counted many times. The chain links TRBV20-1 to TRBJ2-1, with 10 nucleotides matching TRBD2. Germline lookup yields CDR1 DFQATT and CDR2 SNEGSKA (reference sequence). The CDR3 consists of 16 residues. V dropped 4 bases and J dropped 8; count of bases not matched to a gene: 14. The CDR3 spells CSAISGRPPRRDEQFF. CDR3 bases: TGCAGTGCTATTAGCGGGAGGCCCCCTAGAAGGGATGAGCAGTTCTTC.

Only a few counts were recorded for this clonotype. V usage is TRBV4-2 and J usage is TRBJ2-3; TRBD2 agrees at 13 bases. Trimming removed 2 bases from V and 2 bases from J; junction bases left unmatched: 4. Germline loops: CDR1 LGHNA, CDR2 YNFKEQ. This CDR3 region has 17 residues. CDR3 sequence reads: CASSQRTSGGLTDTQYF. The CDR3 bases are TGTGCCAGCAGCCAACGGACTAGCGGGGGCCTCACAGATACGCAGTATTTT.

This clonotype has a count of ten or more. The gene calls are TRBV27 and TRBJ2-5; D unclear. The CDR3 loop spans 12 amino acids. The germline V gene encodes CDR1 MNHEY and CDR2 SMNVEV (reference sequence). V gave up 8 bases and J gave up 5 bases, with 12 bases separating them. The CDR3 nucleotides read TGTGCCAGCTCAAATGGGGTCGAGACCCAGTACTTC. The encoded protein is CASSNGVETQYF.

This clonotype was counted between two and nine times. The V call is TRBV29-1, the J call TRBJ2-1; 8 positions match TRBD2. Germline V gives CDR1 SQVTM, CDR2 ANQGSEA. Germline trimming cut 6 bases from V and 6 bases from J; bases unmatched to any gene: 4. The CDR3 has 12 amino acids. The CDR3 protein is CSVLAASNEQFF. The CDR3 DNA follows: TGCAGCGTACTAGCGGCCTCCAATGAGCAGTTCTTC.

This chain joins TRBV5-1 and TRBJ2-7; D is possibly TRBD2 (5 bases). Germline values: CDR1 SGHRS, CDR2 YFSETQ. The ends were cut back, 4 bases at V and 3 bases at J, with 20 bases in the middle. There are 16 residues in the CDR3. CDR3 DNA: TGCGCCAGCAGCCCTGTGGAATATAGCGCCAACTACGAGCAGTACTTC. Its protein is CASSPVEYSANYEQYF.

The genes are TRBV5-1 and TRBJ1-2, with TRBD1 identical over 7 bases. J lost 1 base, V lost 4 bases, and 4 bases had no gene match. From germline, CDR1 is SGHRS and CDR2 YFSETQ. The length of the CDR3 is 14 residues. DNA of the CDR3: TGCGCCAGCAGCCCCGGGACAGATAACTATGGCTACACCTTC. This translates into CASSPGTDNYGYTF.

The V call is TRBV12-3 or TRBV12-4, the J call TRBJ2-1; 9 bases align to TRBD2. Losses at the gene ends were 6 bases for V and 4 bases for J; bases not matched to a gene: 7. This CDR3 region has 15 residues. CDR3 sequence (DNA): TGTGCCAGCAGGAAAGCGGGGGGCGGGTACAATGAGCAGTTCTTC. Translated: CASRKAGGGYNEQFF.

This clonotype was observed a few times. The CDR3 spells CSAPDSYEQYF. For the CDR3, the DNA is TGCAGTGCCCCGGACAGCTACGAGCAGTACTTC. This chain connects TRBV20-1 to TRBJ2-7, with D possibly TRBD1 on 6 matching bases. Germline V gene lookup returns CDR1 DFQATT and CDR2 SNEGSKA (reference sequence). Trimming took off 6 bases at V and 3 bases at J, with 9 bases between the two ends. This CDR3 has 11 residues.

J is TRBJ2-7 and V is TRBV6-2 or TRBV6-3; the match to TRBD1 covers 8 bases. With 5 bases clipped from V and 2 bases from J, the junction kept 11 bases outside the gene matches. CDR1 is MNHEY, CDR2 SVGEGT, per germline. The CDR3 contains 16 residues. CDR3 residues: CASSKYRGIIPYEQYF. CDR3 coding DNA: TGTGCCAGCAGTAAATACAGGGGGATCATACCCTACGAGCAGTACTTC.

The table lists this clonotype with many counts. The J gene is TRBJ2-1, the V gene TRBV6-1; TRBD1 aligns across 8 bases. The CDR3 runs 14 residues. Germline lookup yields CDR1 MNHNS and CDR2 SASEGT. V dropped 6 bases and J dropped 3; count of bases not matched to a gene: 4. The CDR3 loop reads CASRGQVSYNEQFF. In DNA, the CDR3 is TGTGCCAGCAGGGGACAGGTTAGCTACAATGAGCAGTTCTTC.

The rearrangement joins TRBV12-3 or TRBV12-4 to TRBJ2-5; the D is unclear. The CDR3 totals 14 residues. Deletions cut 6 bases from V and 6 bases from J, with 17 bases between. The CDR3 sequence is CASSRLGSEQTQYF. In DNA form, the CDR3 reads TGTGCCAGCAGCCGCCTGGGGTCGGAGCAGACCCAGTACTTC.

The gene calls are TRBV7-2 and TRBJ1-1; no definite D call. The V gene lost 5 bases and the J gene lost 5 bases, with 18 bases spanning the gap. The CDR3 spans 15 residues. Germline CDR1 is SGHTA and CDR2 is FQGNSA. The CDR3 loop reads CASSLNTGSGTEAFF. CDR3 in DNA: TGTGCCAGCAGCCTTAATACGGGATCGGGGACTGAAGCTTTCTTT.

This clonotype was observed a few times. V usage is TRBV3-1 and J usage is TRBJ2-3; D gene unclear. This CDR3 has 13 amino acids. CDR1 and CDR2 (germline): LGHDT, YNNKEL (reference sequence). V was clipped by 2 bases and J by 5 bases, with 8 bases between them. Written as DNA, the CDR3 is TGTGCCAGCAGCCAAAGTGCGGTAGATACGCAGTATTTT. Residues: CASSQSAVDTQYF.

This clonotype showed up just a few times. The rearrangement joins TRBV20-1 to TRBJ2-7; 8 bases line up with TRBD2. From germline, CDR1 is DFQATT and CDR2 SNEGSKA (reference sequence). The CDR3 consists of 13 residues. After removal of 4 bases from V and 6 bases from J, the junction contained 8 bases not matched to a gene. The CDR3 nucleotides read TGCAGTGCTAACCCGGGACTAGGTACCGAGCAGTACTTC. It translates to CSANPGLGTEQYF.

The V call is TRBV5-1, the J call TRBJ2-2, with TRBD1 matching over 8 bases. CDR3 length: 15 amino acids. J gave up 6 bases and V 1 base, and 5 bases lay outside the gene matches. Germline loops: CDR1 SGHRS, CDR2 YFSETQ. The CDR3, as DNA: TGCGCCAGCAGCTTGTTGACAGGGGAGGCCGGGGAGCTGTTTTTT. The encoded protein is CASSLLTGEAGELFF.

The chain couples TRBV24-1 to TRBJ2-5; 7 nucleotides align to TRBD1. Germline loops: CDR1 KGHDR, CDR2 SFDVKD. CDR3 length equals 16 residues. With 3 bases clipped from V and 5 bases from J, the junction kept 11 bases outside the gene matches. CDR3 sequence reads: CATSDPRQGRMETQYF. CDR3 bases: TGTGCCACCAGTGATCCTCGACAGGGTCGGATGGAGACCCAGTACTTC.

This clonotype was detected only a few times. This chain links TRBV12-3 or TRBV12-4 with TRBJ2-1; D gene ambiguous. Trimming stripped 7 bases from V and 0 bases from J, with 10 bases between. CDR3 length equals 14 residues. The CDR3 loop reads CASTKDLSYNEQFF. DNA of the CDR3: TGTGCCAGCACCAAAGATCTCTCCTACAATGAGCAGTTCTTC.

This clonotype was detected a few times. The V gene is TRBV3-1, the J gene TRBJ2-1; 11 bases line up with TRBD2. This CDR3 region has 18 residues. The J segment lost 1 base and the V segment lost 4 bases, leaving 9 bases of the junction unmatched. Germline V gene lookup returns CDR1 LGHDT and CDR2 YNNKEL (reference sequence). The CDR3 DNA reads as TGTGCCAGCAGCCTAGCGGGAGGGCCTTTGAGGTCCTACAATGAGCAGTTCTTC. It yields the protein CASSLAGGPLRSYNEQFF.